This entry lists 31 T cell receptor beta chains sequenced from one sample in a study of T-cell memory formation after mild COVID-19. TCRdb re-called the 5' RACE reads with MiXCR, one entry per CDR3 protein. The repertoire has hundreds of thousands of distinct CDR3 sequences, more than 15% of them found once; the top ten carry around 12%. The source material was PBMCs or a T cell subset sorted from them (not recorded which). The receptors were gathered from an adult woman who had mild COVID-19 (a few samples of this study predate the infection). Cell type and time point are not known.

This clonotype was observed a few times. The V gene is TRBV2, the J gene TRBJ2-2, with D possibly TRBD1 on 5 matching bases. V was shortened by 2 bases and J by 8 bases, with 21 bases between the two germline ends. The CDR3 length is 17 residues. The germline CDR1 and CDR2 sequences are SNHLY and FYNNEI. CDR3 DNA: TGTGCCAGCAGTGAATCAGCAGGGTCGGTAGGCTGGGGGGAGCTGTTTTTT. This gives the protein CASSESAGSVGWGELFF.

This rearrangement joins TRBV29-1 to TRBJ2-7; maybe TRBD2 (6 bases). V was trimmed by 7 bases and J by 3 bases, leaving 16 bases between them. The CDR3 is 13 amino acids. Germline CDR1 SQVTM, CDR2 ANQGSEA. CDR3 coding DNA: TGCAGCGCCTCCCGGGGGTCAGGCTACGAGCAGTACTTC. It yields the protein CSASRGSGYEQYF.

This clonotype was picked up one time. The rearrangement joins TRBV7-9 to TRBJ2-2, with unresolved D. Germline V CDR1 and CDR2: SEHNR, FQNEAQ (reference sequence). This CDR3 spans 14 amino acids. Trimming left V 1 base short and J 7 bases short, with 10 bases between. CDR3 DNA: TGTGCCAGCAGCTTAGACGGAGCCGGCGGGGAGCTGTTTTTT. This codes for CASSLDGAGGELFF.

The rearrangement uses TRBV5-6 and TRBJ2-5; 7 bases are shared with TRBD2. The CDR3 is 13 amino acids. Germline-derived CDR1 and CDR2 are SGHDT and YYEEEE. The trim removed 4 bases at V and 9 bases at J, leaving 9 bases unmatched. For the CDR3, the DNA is TGTGCCAGCAGCATCGGACTAGTTGGGGCCCAGTACTTC. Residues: CASSIGLVGAQYF.

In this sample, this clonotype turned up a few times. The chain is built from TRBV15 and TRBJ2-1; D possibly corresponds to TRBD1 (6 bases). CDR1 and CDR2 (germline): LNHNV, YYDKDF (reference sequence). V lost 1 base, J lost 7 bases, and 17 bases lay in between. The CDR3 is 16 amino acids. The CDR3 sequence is CATSRASDSPWNEQFF. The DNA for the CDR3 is TGTGCCACCAGCAGAGCCTCGGACAGTCCTTGGAATGAGCAGTTCTTC.

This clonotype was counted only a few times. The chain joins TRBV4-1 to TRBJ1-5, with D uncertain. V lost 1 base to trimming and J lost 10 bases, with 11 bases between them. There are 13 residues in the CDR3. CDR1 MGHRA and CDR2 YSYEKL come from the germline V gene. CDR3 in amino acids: CASSQGPEGPQHF. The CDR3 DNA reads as TGCGCCAGCAGCCAAGGACCCGAAGGACCCCAGCATTTT.

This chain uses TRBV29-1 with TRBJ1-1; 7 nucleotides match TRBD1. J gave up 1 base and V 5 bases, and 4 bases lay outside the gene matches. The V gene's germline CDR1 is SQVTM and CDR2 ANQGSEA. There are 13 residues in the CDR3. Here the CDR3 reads CSVSGTANTEAFF. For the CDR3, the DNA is TGCAGCGTTTCCGGGACAGCGAACACTGAAGCTTTCTTT.

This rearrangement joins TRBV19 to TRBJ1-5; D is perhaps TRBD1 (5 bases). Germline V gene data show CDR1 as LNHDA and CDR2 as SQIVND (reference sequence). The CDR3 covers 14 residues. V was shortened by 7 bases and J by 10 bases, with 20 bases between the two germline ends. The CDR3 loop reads CASTMGMERDPQHF. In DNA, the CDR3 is TGTGCCAGTACCATGGGAATGGAACGGGACCCCCAGCATTTT. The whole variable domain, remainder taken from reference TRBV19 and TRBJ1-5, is DGGITQSPKYLFRKEGQNVTLSCEQNLNHDAMYWYRQDPGQGLRLIYYSQIVNDFQKGDIAEGYSVSREKKESFPLTVTSAQKNPTAFYLCASTMGMERDPQHFGDGTRLSIL.

The CDR3 bases are TGTGCCACCAGTGAGGCACCGAGCTCCTACAATGAGCAGTTCTTC. Translating it yields CATSEAPSSYNEQFF. V usage is TRBV24-1 and J usage is TRBJ2-1; D is unclear. The CDR3 covers 15 residues. Trimming pared 4 bases from V and 0 bases from J, leaving 9 bases between. Germline V gives CDR1 KGHDR, CDR2 SFDVKD.

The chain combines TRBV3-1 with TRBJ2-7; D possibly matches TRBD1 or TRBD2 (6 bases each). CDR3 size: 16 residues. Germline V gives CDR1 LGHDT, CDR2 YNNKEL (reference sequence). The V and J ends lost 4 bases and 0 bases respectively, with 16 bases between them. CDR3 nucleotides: TGTGCCAGCAGCCCTCAAGGCAGGGGAGGCTCCTACGAGCAGTACTTC. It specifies CASSPQGRGGSYEQYF.

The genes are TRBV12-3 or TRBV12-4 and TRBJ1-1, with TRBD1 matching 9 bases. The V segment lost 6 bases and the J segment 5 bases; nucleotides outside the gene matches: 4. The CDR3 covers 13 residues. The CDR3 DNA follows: TGTGCCAGCAGGGGACAGGGCTGGACTGAAGCTTTCTTT. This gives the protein CASRGQGWTEAFF.

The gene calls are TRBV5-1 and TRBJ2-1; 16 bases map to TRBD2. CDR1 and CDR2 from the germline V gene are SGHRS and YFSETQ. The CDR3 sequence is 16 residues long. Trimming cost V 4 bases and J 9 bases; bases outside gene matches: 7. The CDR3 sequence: CASSPGTSGRGGEQFF. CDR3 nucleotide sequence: TGCGCCAGCAGCCCTGGGACTAGCGGGAGGGGAGGTGAGCAGTTCTTC.

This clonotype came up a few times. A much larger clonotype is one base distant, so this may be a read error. In nucleotides, the CDR3 is TGTGCCAGCAGCCGGACTAGCGTTTCCTACAATGAGCAGTTCTTC. Its protein product is CASSRTSVSYNEQFF. The chain combines TRBV14 with TRBJ2-1, with TRBD2 identical over 9 bases. CDR1 is SGHDN, CDR2 FVKESK, per germline. After removal of 4 bases from V and 1 base from J, the junction contained 2 bases not matched to a gene. The CDR3 sequence is 15 residues long. Looking up the rest from reference TRBV14 and TRBJ2-1 gives the full variable domain: EAGVTQFPSHSVIEKGQTVTLRCDPISGHDNLYWYRRVMGKEIKFLLHFVKESKQDESGMPNNRFLAERTGGTYSTLKVQPAELEDSGVYFCASSRTSVSYNEQFFGPGTRLTVL.

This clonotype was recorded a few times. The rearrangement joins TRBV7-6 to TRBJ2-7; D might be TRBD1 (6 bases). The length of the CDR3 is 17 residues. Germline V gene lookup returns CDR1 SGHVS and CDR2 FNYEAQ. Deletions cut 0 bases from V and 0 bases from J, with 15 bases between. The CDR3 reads CASSLAQGPADSYEQYF. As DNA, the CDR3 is TGTGCCAGCAGCTTAGCACAGGGCCCAGCCGACTCCTACGAGCAGTACTTC.

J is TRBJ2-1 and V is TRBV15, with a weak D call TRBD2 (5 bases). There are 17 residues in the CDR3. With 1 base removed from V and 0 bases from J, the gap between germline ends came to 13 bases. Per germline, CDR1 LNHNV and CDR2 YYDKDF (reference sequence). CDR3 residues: CATSRGAGSSSYNEQFF. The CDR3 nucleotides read TGTGCCACCAGCAGAGGGGCGGGCTCGAGCTCCTACAATGAGCAGTTCTTC.

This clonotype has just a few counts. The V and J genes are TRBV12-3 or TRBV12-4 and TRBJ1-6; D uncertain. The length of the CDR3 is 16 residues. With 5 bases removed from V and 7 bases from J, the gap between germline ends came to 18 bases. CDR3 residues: CASSPTGKKGNSPLHF. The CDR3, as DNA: TGTGCCAGCAGTCCAACCGGGAAGAAAGGGAATTCACCCCTCCACTTT.

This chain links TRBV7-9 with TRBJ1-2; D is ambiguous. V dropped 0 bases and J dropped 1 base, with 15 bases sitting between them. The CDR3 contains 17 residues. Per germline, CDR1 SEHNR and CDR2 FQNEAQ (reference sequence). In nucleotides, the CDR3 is TGTGCCAGCAGCTTAGCCCAAAGGGTGGATATTAACTATGGCTACACCTTC. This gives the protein CASSLAQRVDINYGYTF.

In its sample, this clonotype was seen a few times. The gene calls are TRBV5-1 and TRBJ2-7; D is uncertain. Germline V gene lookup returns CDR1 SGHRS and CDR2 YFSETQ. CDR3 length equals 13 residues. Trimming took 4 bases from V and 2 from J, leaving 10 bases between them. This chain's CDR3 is CASSLPLAYEQYF. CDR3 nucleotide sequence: TGCGCCAGCAGCCTTCCTCTCGCCTACGAGCAGTACTTC. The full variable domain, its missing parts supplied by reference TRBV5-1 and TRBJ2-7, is KAGVTQTPRYLIKTRGQQVTLSCSPISGHRSVSWYQQTPGQGLQFLFEYFSETQRNKGNFPGRFSGRQFSNSRSEMNVSTLELGDSALYLCASSLPLAYEQYFGPGTRLTVT.

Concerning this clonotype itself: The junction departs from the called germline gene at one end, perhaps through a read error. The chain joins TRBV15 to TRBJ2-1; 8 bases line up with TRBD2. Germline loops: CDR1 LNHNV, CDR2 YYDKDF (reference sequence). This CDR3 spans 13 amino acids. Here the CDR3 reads CATSRAVTSDWVF. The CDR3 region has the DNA TGTGCCACCAGCAGAGCTGTGACTAGCGATTGGGTCTTC.

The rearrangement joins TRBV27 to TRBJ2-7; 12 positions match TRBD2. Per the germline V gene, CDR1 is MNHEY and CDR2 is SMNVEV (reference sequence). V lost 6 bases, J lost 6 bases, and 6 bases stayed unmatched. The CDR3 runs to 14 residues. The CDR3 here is CASRKLAGGTEQYF. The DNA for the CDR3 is TGTGCCAGCAGAAAACTAGCGGGGGGAACCGAGCAGTACTTC.

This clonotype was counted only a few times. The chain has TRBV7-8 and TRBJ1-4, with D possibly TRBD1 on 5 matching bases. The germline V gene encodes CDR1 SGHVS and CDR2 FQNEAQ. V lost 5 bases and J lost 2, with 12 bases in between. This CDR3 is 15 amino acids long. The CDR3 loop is CASSPSGITNEKLFF. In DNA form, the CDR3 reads TGTGCCAGCAGCCCGTCAGGGATCACTAATGAAAAACTGTTTTTT.

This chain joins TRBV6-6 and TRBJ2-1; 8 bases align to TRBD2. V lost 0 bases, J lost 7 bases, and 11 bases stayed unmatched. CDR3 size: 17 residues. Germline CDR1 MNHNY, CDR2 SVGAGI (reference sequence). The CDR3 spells CASSYSPASGLFNEQFF. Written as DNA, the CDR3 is TGTGCCAGCAGTTACTCTCCTGCTAGCGGGTTATTTAATGAGCAGTTCTTC.

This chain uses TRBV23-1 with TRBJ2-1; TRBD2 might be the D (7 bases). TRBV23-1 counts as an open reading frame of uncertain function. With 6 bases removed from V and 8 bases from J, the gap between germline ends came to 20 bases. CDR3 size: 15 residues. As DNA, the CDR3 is TGCGCCAGCAGGCGGGAGACGGGACAATGCCATGAGCAGTTCTTC. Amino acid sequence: CASRRETGQCHEQFF.

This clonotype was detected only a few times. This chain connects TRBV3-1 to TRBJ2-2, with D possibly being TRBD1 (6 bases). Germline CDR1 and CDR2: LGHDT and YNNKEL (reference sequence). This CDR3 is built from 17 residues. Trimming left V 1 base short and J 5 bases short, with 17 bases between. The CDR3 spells CASSQGLTGKVTGELFF. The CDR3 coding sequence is TGTGCCAGCAGCCAAGGGCTTACAGGGAAAGTTACCGGGGAGCTGTTTTTT.

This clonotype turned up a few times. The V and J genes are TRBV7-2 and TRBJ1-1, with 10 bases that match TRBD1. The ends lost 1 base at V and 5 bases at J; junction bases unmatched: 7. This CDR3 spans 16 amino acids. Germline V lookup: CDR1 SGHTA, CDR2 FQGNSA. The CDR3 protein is CASSLVGTGVGTEAFF. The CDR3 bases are TGTGCCAGCAGCTTAGTGGGGACAGGGGTCGGAACTGAAGCTTTCTTT.

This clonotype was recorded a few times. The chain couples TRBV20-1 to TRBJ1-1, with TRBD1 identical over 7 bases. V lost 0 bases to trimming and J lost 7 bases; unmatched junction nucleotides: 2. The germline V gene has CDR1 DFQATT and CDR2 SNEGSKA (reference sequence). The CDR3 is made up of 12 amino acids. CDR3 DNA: TGCAGTGCTAGAGACTACAGGGGTGAAGCTTTCTTT. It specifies CSARDYRGEAFF.

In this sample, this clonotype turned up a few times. The DNA for the CDR3 is TGTGCCAGCAGCCAAGACCGGGCTGGGAGGAGTAGCGGCTACACCTTC. It codes for CASSQDRAGRSSGYTF. The chain combines TRBV14 with TRBJ1-2; D unclear. This CDR3 comprises 16 residues. V lost 0 bases and J 8 bases, leaving 19 bases between the germline ends. The V gene's germline CDR1 is SGHDN and CDR2 FVKESK. The full variable domain, rest sourced from reference TRBV14 and TRBJ1-2, is EAGVTQFPSHSVIEKGQTVTLRCDPISGHDNLYWYRRVMGKEIKFLLHFVKESKQDESGMPNNRFLAERTGGTYSTLKVQPAELEDSGVYFCASSQDRAGRSSGYTFGSGTRLTVV.

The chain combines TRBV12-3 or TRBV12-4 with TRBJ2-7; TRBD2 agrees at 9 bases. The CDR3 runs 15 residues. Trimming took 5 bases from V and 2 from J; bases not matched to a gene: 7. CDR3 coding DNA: TGTGCCAGCAGTCTCAATAGCGGGGGCCCCTACGAGCAGTACTTC. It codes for CASSLNSGGPYEQYF.

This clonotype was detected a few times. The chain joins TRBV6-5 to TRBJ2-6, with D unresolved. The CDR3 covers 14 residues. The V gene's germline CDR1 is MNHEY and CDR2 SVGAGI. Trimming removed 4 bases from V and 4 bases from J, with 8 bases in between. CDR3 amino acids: CASSFMAGANVLTF. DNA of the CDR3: TGTGCCAGCAGTTTTATGGCCGGGGCCAACGTCCTGACTTTC.

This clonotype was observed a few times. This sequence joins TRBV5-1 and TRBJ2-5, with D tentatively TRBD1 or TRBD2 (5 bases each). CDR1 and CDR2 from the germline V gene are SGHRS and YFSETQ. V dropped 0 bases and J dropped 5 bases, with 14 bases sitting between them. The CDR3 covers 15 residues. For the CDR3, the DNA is TGCGCCAGCAGCTTGGATGACCCCGAGGGGGAGACCCAGTACTTC. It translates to CASSLDDPEGETQYF.

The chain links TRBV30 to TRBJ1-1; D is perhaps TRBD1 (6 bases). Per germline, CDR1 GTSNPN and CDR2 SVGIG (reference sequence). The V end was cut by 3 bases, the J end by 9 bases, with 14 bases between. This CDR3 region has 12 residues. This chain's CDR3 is CAWSEQGLKAFF. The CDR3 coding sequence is TGTGCCTGGAGCGAACAGGGCCTTAAAGCTTTCTTT.